Each of the 23 T cell receptor beta chains below was sequenced from the same sample in a study of T cells in Graves' hyperthyroidism and ophthalmopathy (dated by TCRdb to between 2018 and 2021). The library was prepared using multiplex PCR. The data were produced on an Illumina HiSeq 2000. Amplification of TCR beta CDR3 regions was carried out from RNA transcripts. The TCR CDR3 was subjected to a first round of RT-PCR using the HTBI primer set and the Qiagen OneStep RT-PCR kit. TCRdb redid the processing of the public reads, applying fastp at Q25 and MiXCR, and retained in-frame beta chains. For every CDR3 protein sequence, its rows merge into one entry that carries the most common genes and DNA. The sample table lists nearly 600,000 distinct CDR3 sequences, 11% to 15% of them with a count of one. The top ten hold approximately 6.4% of the sample. Sequencing was done on a sample of blood. These receptor sequences come from a young woman with Graves' ophthalmopathy.

Comments on this clonotype: A much larger clone lies one base from this, so it may be a read error. The chain carries TRBV9 and TRBJ2-1; 14 nucleotides line up with TRBD2. The CDR3 sequence is 14 residues long. J was trimmed by 8 bases and V by 5 bases; bases with no gene match: 3. Looked up from germline, CDR1 is SGDLS and CDR2 is YYNGEE. The CDR3 sequence is CASRGLAGEDEQFF. CDR3 nucleotides: TGTGCCAGCAGGGGACTAGCGGGAGAGGATGAGCAGTTCTTC.

Only a few counts were recorded for this clonotype. This chain connects TRBV29-1 to TRBJ1-5; D is ambiguous. The length of the CDR3 is 16 residues. V dropped 4 bases and J dropped 6 bases, with 22 bases sitting between them. The V gene's germline CDR1 is SQVTM and CDR2 ANQGSEA. The CDR3 DNA reads TGCAGCGTTGTCCTACTGGGGAGCAGTCCGGGTCAGCCCCAGCATTTT. Translation gives CSVVLLGSSPGQPQHF.

This clonotype came up many times. The rearrangement joins TRBV6-1 to TRBJ2-7; tentatively, D is TRBD1 or TRBD2 (6 bases each). This CDR3 contains 14 residues. The germline gives CDR1 MNHNS, CDR2 SASEGT. Trimming pared 6 bases from V and 2 bases from J, leaving 14 bases between. CDR3 sequence reads: CASRRGAGTYEQYF. CDR3 in DNA: TGTGCCAGCAGAAGGGGGGCAGGTACCTACGAGCAGTACTTC.

Regarding this clonotype: A clone one base away is much larger, so this may be a read error. V and J are TRBV7-9 and TRBJ2-5; 7 nucleotides line up with TRBD2. From germline, CDR1 is SEHNR and CDR2 FQNEAQ (reference sequence). J lost 1 base, V lost 5 bases, and 7 bases had no gene match. This CDR3 is 15 amino acids long. The CDR3 protein is CASSRGGSPQETQYF. In DNA, the CDR3 is TGTGCCAGCAGCCGTGGCGGGAGCCCCCAAGAGACCCAGTACTTC. Based on the CDR3 plus reference TRBV7-9 and TRBJ2-5, the full variable domain is DTGVSQNPRHKITKRGQNVTFRCDPISEHNRLYWYRQTLGQGPEFLTYFQNEAQLEKSRLLSDRFSAERPKGSFSTLEIQRTEQGDSAMYLCASSRGGSPQETQYFGPGTRLLVL.

This clonotype was counted many times. The chain has TRBV29-1 and TRBJ2-5; no firm D call. The CDR3 spans 14 residues. V lost 3 bases and J lost 0, with 11 bases in between. CDR1 is SQVTM, CDR2 ANQGSEA, per germline. CDR3: CSVDGSGDQETQYF. CDR3 nucleotides: TGCAGCGTTGATGGAAGTGGCGACCAAGAGACCCAGTACTTC.

This clonotype was seen repeatedly, ten times or more. The CDR3 nucleotides read TGCGCCAGCAGCCGACGTAGGGGGTACCTTGAAGCTTTCTTT. Encoded protein: CASSRRRGYLEAFF. The chain carries TRBV5-1 and TRBJ1-1; D is possibly TRBD1 (6 bases). CDR3 length equals 14 residues. Trimming removed 4 bases at V and 7 bases at J, with 17 bases between. CDR1 and CDR2 from the germline V gene are SGHRS and YFSETQ.

The table lists this clonotype with many counts. This chain links TRBV24-1 with TRBJ2-7; D remains ambiguous. The CDR3 contains 16 residues. V was clipped by 2 bases and J by 2 bases, with 15 bases between them. Germline lookup yields CDR1 KGHDR and CDR2 SFDVKD. The CDR3, as DNA: TGTGCCACCAGTGATTCCCACCTGACAAGAGCCTACGAGCAGTACTTC. Translated, it gives CATSDSHLTRAYEQYF.

The J gene is TRBJ2-7, the V gene TRBV6-2 or TRBV6-3, with D perhaps TRBD1 (6 bases). The CDR3 contains 14 residues. Trimming left V 4 bases short and J 4 bases short, with 14 bases between. Germline CDR1 MNHEY, CDR2 SVGEGT. The CDR3 loop reads CASSSDRTWYEQYF. Here the CDR3 DNA reads TGTGCCAGCAGTTCCGACAGGACCTGGTACGAGCAGTACTTC.

This clonotype was seen repeatedly, ten times or more. This chain's CDR3 is CASSWAGTRGGGQETQYF. The CDR3 DNA follows: TGTGCCAGCAGCTGGGCCGGGACTAGGGGGGGAGGCCAAGAGACCCAGTACTTC. The V and J genes are TRBV5-6 and TRBJ2-5, with 8 bases identical to TRBD2. V was pared by 3 bases and J by 1 base, with 14 bases of the junction left unmatched. Germline loops: CDR1 SGHDT, CDR2 YYEEEE. This CDR3 comprises 18 residues.

This clonotype was seen a few times. The V call is TRBV5-1, the J call TRBJ1-1, with D possibly matching TRBD1 (6 bases). The germline V gene has CDR1 SGHRS and CDR2 YFSETQ. The CDR3 contains 15 residues. V was pared by 2 bases and J by 3 bases, with 14 bases between. CDR3 residues: CASSLSRGRDTEAFF. The CDR3 nucleotides are TGCGCCAGCAGCTTATCAAGGGGGAGAGACACTGAAGCTTTCTTT.

This clonotype showed up many times. The rearrangement uses TRBV12-3 or TRBV12-4 and TRBJ2-7, with unresolved D. V lost 7 bases, J lost 4 bases, and 14 bases lay in between. The CDR3 is 13 residues long. The CDR3 coding sequence is TGTGCCAGCACCCCCAGTCGGTTTTACGAGCAGTACTTC. Its translation: CASTPSRFYEQYF.

This clonotype was picked up a small number of times. This chain connects TRBV4-2 to TRBJ2-7; D gene unclear. Deletions cut 1 base from V and 10 bases from J, with 8 bases between. The V gene's germline CDR1 is LGHNA and CDR2 YNFKEQ. The length of the CDR3 is 11 residues. CDR3 sequence reads: CASSQGGDQYF. The CDR3 coding sequence is TGTGCCAGCAGCCAAGGGGGTGATCAGTACTTC.

V is TRBV13 and J is TRBJ2-7, with 8 bases lining up with TRBD1. CDR3 length: 15 amino acids. Germline CDR1 and CDR2: PRHDT and FYEKMQ (reference sequence). With V trimmed by 6 bases and J by 2 bases, 9 bases remained unmatched. Here the CDR3 reads CASRQLQGAAYEQYF. CDR3 DNA sequence: TGTGCCAGCAGACAGTTGCAGGGGGCTGCCTACGAGCAGTACTTC.

In this sample, this clonotype turned up a few times. It may be a read error: a sequence one base away is much more abundant. V is TRBV18 and J is TRBJ2-1; no definite D call. The CDR3 is 15 amino acids. V shed 0 bases and J shed 4 bases, with 10 bases lying between them. The germline V gene has CDR1 KGHSH and CDR2 LQKENI. Here the CDR3 DNA reads TGTGCCAGCTCACCACCGAGCGTCGTTTACAATGAGCAGTTCTTC. It is translated as CASSPPSVVYNEQFF.

Many counts were recorded for this clonotype. The chain is built from TRBV2 and TRBJ2-5, with 9 bases aligning to TRBD2. CDR1 and CDR2 (germline): SNHLY, FYNNEI. The CDR3 runs 17 residues. The V segment lost 1 base and the J segment 1 base; nucleotides outside the gene matches: 7. This CDR3 is CASSEGGKREAQETQYF. The CDR3 region has the DNA TGTGCCAGCAGTGAAGGGGGGAAGCGGGAGGCCCAAGAGACCCAGTACTTC.

V usage is TRBV20-1 and J usage is TRBJ1-2, with a weak D call TRBD1 (5 bases). The germline gives CDR1 DFQATT, CDR2 SNEGSKA (reference sequence). This CDR3 contains 15 residues. The V and J ends lost 6 bases and 3 bases respectively, with 20 bases between them. CDR3 bases: TGCAGTGCCCCCTCCGGGACCGGGGGTGACTATGGCTACACCTTC. It yields the protein CSAPSGTGGDYGYTF.

This clonotype has ten or more counts. The V call is TRBV6-1, the J call TRBJ2-1; no definite D call. This CDR3 is built from 10 residues. V gave up 8 bases and J gave up 7 bases, with 6 bases separating them. Germline values: CDR1 MNHNS, CDR2 SASEGT. The CDR3 reads CASQLNEQFF. As DNA, the CDR3 is TGTGCCAGCCAGTTAAATGAGCAGTTCTTC.

This clonotype was observed a handful of times. This chain joins TRBV7-6 and TRBJ2-1; the match to TRBD2 covers 10 bases. Looked up from germline, CDR1 is SGHVS and CDR2 is FNYEAQ. Trimming cost V 1 base and J 7 bases; bases outside gene matches: 7. The CDR3 extends over 16 amino acids. The CDR3 loop reads CASSLEVAGGRNEQFF. The CDR3 nucleotides are TGTGCCAGCAGCTTAGAAGTAGCGGGAGGTAGGAATGAGCAGTTCTTC.

This clonotype was counted ten times or more. Its ends do not fully match the called genes, so a read error is possible. Here the CDR3 reads CASSLVETQYF. The CDR3 DNA is TGCGCCAGCAGCTTGGTGGAGACCCAGTACTTC. The chain is built from TRBV12-3 or TRBV12-4 and TRBJ2-5; D gene ambiguous. This CDR3 has 11 amino acids.

This clonotype was seen a few times. The chain has TRBV4-1 and TRBJ1-5; TRBD1 agrees at 9 bases. The CDR3 loop spans 16 amino acids. Germline CDR1 MGHRA, CDR2 YSYEKL. Trimming took 2 bases from V and 6 from J; bases not matched to a gene: 8. CDR3 in DNA: TGCGCCAGCAGCCAACTCCACAGGGGGCGCTTTCAGCCCCAGCATTTT. This codes for CASSQLHRGRFQPQHF.

This clonotype was observed a few times. Written as DNA, the CDR3 is TGTGCCAGCAGTTACTTAGAGGGGCGGGAGGCCCAGTACTTC. This translates into CASSYLEGREAQYF. This chain connects TRBV6-5 to TRBJ2-5; 8 nucleotides match TRBD2. In germline, CDR1 is MNHEY, CDR2 SVGAGI. After removal of 1 base from V and 9 bases from J, the junction contained 7 bases not matched to a gene. The CDR3 contains 14 residues.

This clonotype came up many times. The chain recombines TRBV19 with TRBJ1-1; TRBD1 aligns across 8 bases. Looked up from germline, CDR1 is LNHDA and CDR2 is SQIVND (reference sequence). This CDR3 region has 14 residues. Trimming took 7 bases from V and 1 from J; bases not matched to a gene: 5. This CDR3 is CASNPDRENTEAFF. CDR3 DNA sequence: TGTGCCAGTAACCCGGACAGGGAGAACACTGAAGCTTTCTTT.

This clonotype was recorded at least ten times. V gene TRBV12-3 or TRBV12-4 combines with J gene TRBJ2-7; possibly TRBD1 or TRBD2 for D (5 bases each). This CDR3 spans 14 amino acids. V dropped 1 base and J dropped 0 bases, with 7 bases sitting between them. CDR3 loop: CASSLVGTSYEQYF. DNA of the CDR3: TGTGCCAGCAGTTTAGTGGGGACCTCCTACGAGCAGTACTTC.